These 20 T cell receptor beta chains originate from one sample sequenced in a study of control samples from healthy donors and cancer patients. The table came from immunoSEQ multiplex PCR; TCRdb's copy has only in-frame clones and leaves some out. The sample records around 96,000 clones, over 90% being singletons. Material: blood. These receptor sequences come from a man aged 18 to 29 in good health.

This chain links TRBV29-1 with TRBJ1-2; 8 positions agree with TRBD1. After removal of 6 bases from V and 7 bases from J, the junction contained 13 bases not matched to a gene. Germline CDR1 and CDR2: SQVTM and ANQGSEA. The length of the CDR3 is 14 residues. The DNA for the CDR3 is TGCAGCGTCCCGGACAGGGCAGCGAATGTTGGCTACACCTTC. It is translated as CSVPDRAANVGYTF.

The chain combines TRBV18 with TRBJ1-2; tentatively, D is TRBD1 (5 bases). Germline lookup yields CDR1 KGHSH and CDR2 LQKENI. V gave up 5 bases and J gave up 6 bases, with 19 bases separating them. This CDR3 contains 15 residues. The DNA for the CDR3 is TGTGCCAGCTCAGAAAATCAGTGGGGGGTAGATGGCTACACCTTC. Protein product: CASSENQWGVDGYTF. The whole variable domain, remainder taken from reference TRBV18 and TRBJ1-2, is NAGVMQNPRHLVRRRGQEARLRCSPMKGHSHVYWYRQLPEEGLKFMVYLQKENIIDESGMPKERFSAEFPKEGPSILRIQQVVRGDSAAYFCASSENQWGVDGYTFGSGTRLTVV.

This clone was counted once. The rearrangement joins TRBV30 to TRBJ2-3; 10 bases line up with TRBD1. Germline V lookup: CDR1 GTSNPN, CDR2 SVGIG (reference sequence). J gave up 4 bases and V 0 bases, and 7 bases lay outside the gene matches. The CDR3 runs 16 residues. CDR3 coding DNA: TGTGCCTGGAGTGTACCAGGACAGGGGGTCCCAGATACGCAGTATTTT. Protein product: CAWSVPGQGVPDTQYF.

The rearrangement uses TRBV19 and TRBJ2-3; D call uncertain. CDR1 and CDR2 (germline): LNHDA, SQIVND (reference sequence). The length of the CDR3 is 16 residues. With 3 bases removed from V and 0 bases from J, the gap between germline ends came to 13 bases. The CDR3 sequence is CASSIFAISSTDTQYF. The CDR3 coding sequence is TGTGCCAGTAGTATTTTTGCGATATCTAGCACAGATACGCAGTATTTT.

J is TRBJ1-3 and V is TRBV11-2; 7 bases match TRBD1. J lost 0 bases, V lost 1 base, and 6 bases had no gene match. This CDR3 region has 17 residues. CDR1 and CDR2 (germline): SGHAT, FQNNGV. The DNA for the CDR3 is TGTGCCAGCAGCTTAGGAGGGACAGCGGTCTCTGGAAACACCATATATTTT. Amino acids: CASSLGGTAVSGNTIYF.

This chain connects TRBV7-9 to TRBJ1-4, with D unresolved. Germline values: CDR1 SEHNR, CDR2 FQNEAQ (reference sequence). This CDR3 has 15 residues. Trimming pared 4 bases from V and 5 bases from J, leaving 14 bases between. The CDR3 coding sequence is TGTGCCAGCAGCTCCTCGGGCGGGTTGAATGAAAAACTGTTTTTT. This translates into CASSSSGGLNEKLFF.

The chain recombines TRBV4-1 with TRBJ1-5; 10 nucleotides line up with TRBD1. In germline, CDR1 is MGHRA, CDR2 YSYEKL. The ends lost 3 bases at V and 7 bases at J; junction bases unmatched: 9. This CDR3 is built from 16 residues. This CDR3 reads CASSQTPGQGKQPQHF. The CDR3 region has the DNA TGCGCCAGCAGCCAGACCCCGGGACAGGGGAAGCAGCCCCAGCATTTT.

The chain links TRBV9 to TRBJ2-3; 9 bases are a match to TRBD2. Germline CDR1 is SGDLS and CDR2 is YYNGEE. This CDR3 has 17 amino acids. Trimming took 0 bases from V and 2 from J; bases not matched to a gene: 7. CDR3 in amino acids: CASSVGHSGGLTDTQYF. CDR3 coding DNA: TGTGCCAGCAGCGTAGGGCATAGCGGGGGCCTCACAGATACGCAGTATTTT.

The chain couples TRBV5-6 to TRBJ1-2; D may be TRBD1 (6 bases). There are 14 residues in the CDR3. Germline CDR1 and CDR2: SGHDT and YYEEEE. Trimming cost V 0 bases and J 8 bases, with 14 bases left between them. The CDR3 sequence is CASSLGQGFIGYTF. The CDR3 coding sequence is TGTGCCAGCAGCTTGGGTCAGGGGTTTATAGGCTACACCTTC.

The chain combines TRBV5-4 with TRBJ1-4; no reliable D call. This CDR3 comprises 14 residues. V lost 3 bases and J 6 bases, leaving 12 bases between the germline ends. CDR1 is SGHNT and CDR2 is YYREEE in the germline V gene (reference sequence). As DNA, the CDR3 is TGTGCCAGCAGCTCAACTCCCCGGGATGAAAAACTGTTTTTT. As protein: CASSSTPRDEKLFF. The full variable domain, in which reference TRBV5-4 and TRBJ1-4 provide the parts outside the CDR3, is ETGVTQSPTHLIKTRGQQVTLRCSSQSGHNTVSWYQQALGQGPQFIFQYYREEENGRGNFPPRFSGLQFPNYSSELNVNALELDDSALYLCASSSTPRDEKLFFGSGTQLSVL.

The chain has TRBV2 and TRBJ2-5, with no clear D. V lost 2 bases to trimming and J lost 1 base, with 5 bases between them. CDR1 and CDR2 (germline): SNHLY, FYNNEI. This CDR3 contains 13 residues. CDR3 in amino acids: CASSEQSQETQYF. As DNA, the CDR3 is TGTGCCAGCAGTGAACAATCCCAAGAGACCCAGTACTTC.

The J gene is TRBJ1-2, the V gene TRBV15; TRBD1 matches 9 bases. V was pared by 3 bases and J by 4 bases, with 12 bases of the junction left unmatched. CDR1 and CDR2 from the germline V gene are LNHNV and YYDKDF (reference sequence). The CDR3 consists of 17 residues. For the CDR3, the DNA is TGTGCCACCAGCAGTGGAGGACAGGGGATATCTATCTATGGCTACACCTTC. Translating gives CATSSGGQGISIYGYTF.

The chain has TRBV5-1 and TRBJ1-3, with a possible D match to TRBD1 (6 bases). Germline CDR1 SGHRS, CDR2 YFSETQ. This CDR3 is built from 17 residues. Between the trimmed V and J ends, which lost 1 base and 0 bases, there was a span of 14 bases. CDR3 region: CASSLSPGDASGNTIYF. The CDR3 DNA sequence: TGCGCCAGCAGCTTGTCTCCAGGGGACGCCTCTGGAAACACCATATATTTT.

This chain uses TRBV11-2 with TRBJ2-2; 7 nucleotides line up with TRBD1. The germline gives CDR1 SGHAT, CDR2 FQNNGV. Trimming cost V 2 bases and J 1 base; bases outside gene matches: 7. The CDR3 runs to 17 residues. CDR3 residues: CASSLSSWDRNTGELFF. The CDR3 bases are TGTGCCAGCAGCTTATCGTCCTGGGACAGGAACACCGGGGAGCTGTTTTTT.

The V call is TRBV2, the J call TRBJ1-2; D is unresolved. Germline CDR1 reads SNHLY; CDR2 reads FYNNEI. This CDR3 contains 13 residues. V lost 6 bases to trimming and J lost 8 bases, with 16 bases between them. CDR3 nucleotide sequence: TGTGCCAGCAGGACGGATTCTGAGTGGGGCTACACCTTC. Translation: CASRTDSEWGYTF.

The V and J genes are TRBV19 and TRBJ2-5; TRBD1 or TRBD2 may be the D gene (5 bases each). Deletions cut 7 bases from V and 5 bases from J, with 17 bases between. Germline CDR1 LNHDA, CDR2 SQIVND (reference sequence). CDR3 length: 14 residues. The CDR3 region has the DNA TGTGCCAGTACCAAAAGAGGGGAAGGCGAGACCCAGTACTTC. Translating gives CASTKRGEGETQYF.

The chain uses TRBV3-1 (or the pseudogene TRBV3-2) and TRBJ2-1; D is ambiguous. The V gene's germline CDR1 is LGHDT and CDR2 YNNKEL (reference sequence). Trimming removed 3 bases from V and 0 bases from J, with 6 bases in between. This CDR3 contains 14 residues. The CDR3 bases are TGTGCCAGCAGCCACCTTACCTCCTACAATGAGCAGTTCTTC. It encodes CASSHLTSYNEQFF.

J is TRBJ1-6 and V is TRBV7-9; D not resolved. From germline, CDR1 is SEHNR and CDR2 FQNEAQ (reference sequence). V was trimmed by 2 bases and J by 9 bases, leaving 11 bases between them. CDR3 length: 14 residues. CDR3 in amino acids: CASSLLGSGSPLHF. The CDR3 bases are TGTGCCAGCAGCTTACTTGGTAGTGGTTCACCCCTCCACTTT.

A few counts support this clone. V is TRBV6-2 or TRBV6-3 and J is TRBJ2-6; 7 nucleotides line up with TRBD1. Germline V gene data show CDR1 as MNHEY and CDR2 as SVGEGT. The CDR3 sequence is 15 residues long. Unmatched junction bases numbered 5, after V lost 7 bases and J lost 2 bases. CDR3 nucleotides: TGTGCCAGCACCCCAACAGGGGCTGGGGCCAACGTCCTGACTTTC. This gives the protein CASTPTGAGANVLTF.

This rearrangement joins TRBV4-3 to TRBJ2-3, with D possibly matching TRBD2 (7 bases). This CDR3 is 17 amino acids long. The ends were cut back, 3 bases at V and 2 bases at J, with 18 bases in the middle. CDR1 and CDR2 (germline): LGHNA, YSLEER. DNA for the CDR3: TGCGCCAGCAGCCAGAGGGGGGGTGCGGGAGACACAGATACGCAGTATTTT. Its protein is CASSQRGGAGDTDTQYF.